A selection of T cell receptor beta chains follows, all from one sample in a study of blood T cell repertoires in COVID-19. Profiled with immunoSEQ multiplex PCR; TCRdb holds only in-frame clones, not every one. The sample consists of some 220,000 clones, about 84% of them appearing once. What was sequenced was peripheral blood. The receptors were sampled from a human donor in a cohort sampled during active COVID-19. Each CDR3 is given with its conserved first and last residue. A D gene is named only where the DNA matches it firmly. Clone size appears in some rows only: once, few, many, or a class for an expanded clone.

d_gene: TRBD1; v_gene: TRBV28; j_gene: TRBJ1-1; abundance: -; CDR3aa: CASSRTGVKEAFF; CDR3nt: TGTGCCAGCAGCCGGACAGGGGTAAAGGAAGCTTTCTTT
d_gene: TRBD2; v_gene: TRBV15; j_gene: TRBJ2-1; abundance: -; CDR3aa: CATSRDQGGRRWNEQFF; CDR3nt: TGTGCCACCAGCAGAGATCAGGGCGGGAGGCGCTGGAATGAGCAGTTCTTC
d_gene: -; v_gene: TRBV7-9; j_gene: TRBJ2-7; abundance: -; CDR3aa: CASSSIGGSEQYF; CDR3nt: TGTGCCAGCAGCTCCATCGGCGGGTCCGAGCAGTACTTC
d_gene: TRBD1; v_gene: TRBV9; j_gene: TRBJ1-1; abundance: few; CDR3aa: CASSPAGGRLLVNTEAFF; CDR3nt: TGTGCCAGCAGCCCCGCAGGGGGCAGGTTGTTGGTGAACACTGAAGCTTTCTTT
d_gene: TRBD2; v_gene: TRBV28; j_gene: TRBJ2-7; abundance: -; CDR3aa: CASSLAGTSLYEQYF; CDR3nt: TGTGCCAGCAGTTTAGCCGGGACTAGCCTCTACGAGCAGTACTTC
d_gene: TRBD2; v_gene: TRBV19; j_gene: TRBJ2-3; abundance: -; CDR3aa: CASSIGGRGTDTQYF; CDR3nt: TGTGCCAGTAGTATAGGGGGGAGGGGAACAGATACGCAGTATTTT
d_gene: TRBD1; v_gene: TRBV7-9; j_gene: TRBJ2-2; abundance: -; CDR3aa: CASSSGQSDTGELFF; CDR3nt: TGTGCCAGCAGCTCGGGACAGTCTGACACCGGGGAGCTGTTTTTT
d_gene: -; v_gene: TRBV6-5; j_gene: TRBJ1-3; abundance: -; CDR3aa: CASKARYSGNTIYF; CDR3nt: TGTGCCAGCAAAGCCCGCTACTCTGGAAACACCATATATTTT
d_gene: -; v_gene: TRBV9; j_gene: TRBJ2-2; abundance: -; CDR3aa: CASSSRQNTGELFF; CDR3nt: TGTGCCAGCAGCTCCCGACAGAACACCGGGGAGCTGTTTTTT
d_gene: TRBD1; v_gene: TRBV27; j_gene: TRBJ1-1; abundance: -; CDR3aa: CASSLTGEEGTEAFF; CDR3nt: TGTGCCAGCAGTCTAACAGGGGAGGAGGGCACTGAAGCTTTCTTT
d_gene: -; v_gene: TRBV7-3; j_gene: TRBJ2-1; abundance: few; CDR3aa: CASSLYGSNEQFF; CDR3nt: TGTGCCAGCAGCTTATACGGGTCCAATGAGCAGTTCTTC
d_gene: TRBD1; v_gene: TRBV5-1; j_gene: TRBJ1-5; abundance: -; CDR3aa: CASSLEGGAGQPQHF; CDR3nt: TGCGCCAGCAGCTTGGAAGGGGGCGCCGGACAGCCCCAGCATTTT
d_gene: TRBD1; v_gene: TRBV19; j_gene: TRBJ1-2; abundance: many; CDR3aa: CASTRVGRGHGYTF; CDR3nt: TGTGCCAGTACCCGGGTGGGCAGGGGGCACGGCTACACCTTC
d_gene: -; v_gene: TRBV6-5; j_gene: TRBJ2-7; abundance: -; CDR3aa: CASSRGQHSYEQYF; CDR3nt: TGTGCCAGTTCCAGAGGACAGCATTCCTACGAGCAGTACTTC
d_gene: TRBD2; v_gene: TRBV2; j_gene: TRBJ2-1; abundance: -; CDR3aa: CASRVTSDTYNEQFF; CDR3nt: TGTGCCAGCAGGGTTACTAGCGATACCTACAATGAGCAGTTCTTC
d_gene: -; v_gene: TRBV7-3; j_gene: TRBJ1-1; abundance: -; CDR3aa: CASSLTVGGKAFF; CDR3nt: TGTGCCAGCAGCTTAACGGTAGGCGGTAAAGCTTTCTTT
d_gene: TRBD1; v_gene: TRBV29-1; j_gene: TRBJ2-5; abundance: once; CDR3aa: CSVRTGEETQYF; CDR3nt: TGCAGCGTTCGGACAGGAGAAGAGACCCAGTACTTC
d_gene: TRBD1; v_gene: TRBV9; j_gene: TRBJ2-5; abundance: -; CDR3aa: CASSAGDSKGQETQYF; CDR3nt: TGTGCCAGCAGCGCTGGGGACAGTAAGGGCCAAGAGACCCAGTACTTC
d_gene: -; v_gene: TRBV15; j_gene: TRBJ1-6; abundance: -; CDR3aa: CATSRDRRRGGSPLHF; CDR3nt: TGTGCCACCAGCAGAGATCGGCGGAGAGGTGGTTCACCCCTCCACTTT
d_gene: TRBD1; v_gene: TRBV18; j_gene: TRBJ1-2; abundance: -; CDR3aa: CASSPLVPQGAWVYYGYTF; CDR3nt: TGTGCCAGCTCACCACTGGTCCCACAGGGGGCGTGGGTGTACTATGGCTACACCTTC
d_gene: TRBD2; v_gene: TRBV27; j_gene: TRBJ2-1; abundance: -; CDR3aa: CASSLSSVAGYTNEQFF; CDR3nt: TGTGCCAGCAGTTTATCTTCTGTAGCGGGGTATACCAATGAGCAGTTCTTC
d_gene: -; v_gene: TRBV29-1; j_gene: TRBJ1-1; abundance: -; CDR3aa: CSARRGYEAFF; CDR3nt: TGCAGCGCCCGGCGCGGGTATGAAGCTTTCTTT
d_gene: TRBD1; v_gene: TRBV7-7; j_gene: TRBJ2-1; abundance: -; CDR3aa: CASSFGGGQGDNEQFF; CDR3nt: TGTGCTAGCAGCTTTGGTGGAGGACAGGGTGACAATGAGCAGTTCTTC
d_gene: TRBD1; v_gene: TRBV18; j_gene: TRBJ2-5; abundance: once; CDR3aa: CASSLDRGLETQYF; CDR3nt: TGTGCCAGCTCACTGGACAGGGGGTTAGAGACCCAGTACTTC
d_gene: -; v_gene: TRBV14; j_gene: TRBJ2-7; abundance: -; CDR3aa: CASSRLEPSYEQYF; CDR3nt: TGTGCCAGCAGCCGACTCGAGCCCTCCTACGAGCAGTACTTC
d_gene: -; v_gene: TRBV12-3/TRBV12-4; j_gene: TRBJ1-2; abundance: -; CDR3aa: CASSFAGDYGYTF; CDR3nt: TGTGCCAGCAGTTTCGCAGGGGACTATGGCTACACCTTC
d_gene: -; v_gene: TRBV11-3; j_gene: TRBJ2-3; abundance: -; CDR3aa: CASSPPPGDTQYF; CDR3nt: TGTGCCAGCAGCCCTCCTCCGGGGGATACGCAGTATTTT
d_gene: TRBD1; v_gene: TRBV5-8; j_gene: TRBJ2-7; abundance: few; CDR3aa: CASSTDRVVYEQYF; CDR3nt: TGTGCCAGCAGCACGGACAGGGTAGTATACGAGCAGTACTTC
d_gene: -; v_gene: TRBV11-1; j_gene: TRBJ2-2; abundance: few; CDR3aa: CASSLSGAGELFF; CDR3nt: TGTGCCAGCAGCTTGTCGGGGGCCGGGGAGCTGTTTTTT
d_gene: TRBD1; v_gene: TRBV29-1; j_gene: TRBJ2-1; abundance: -; CDR3aa: CSVDETGFNEQFF; CDR3nt: TGCAGCGTTGACGAGACAGGGTTCAATGAGCAGTTCTTC
d_gene: TRBD2; v_gene: TRBV9; j_gene: TRBJ2-5; abundance: -; CDR3aa: CASSPSGGARETQYF; CDR3nt: TGTGCCAGCAGCCCCAGCGGGGGGGCCAGGGAGACCCAGTACTTC
d_gene: TRBD2; v_gene: TRBV4-2; j_gene: TRBJ2-7; abundance: -; CDR3aa: CASSQTLAGGGYEQYF; CDR3nt: TGTGCCAGCAGCCAAACCCTAGCGGGAGGAGGCTACGAGCAGTACTTC
d_gene: TRBD1; v_gene: TRBV18; j_gene: TRBJ1-2; abundance: -; CDR3aa: CASSTRDSDNYGYTF; CDR3nt: TGTGCCAGCTCAACCCGGGACAGCGATAACTATGGCTACACCTTC
d_gene: -; v_gene: TRBV15; j_gene: TRBJ1-3; abundance: once; CDR3aa: CATSRDLSSSGNTIYF; CDR3nt: TGTGCCACCAGCAGAGATCTAAGCTCCTCTGGAAACACCATATATTTT
d_gene: TRBD1; v_gene: TRBV5-1; j_gene: TRBJ1-4; abundance: few; CDR3aa: CASSLGQGRGQLFF; CDR3nt: TGCGCCAGCAGCTTGGGGCAGGGAAGGGGGCAGCTGTTTTTT
d_gene: -; v_gene: TRBV7-9; j_gene: TRBJ2-3; abundance: -; CDR3aa: CASSLLGGASTDTQYF; CDR3nt: TGTGCCAGCAGCTTACTGGGGGGGGCGAGCACAGATACGCAGTATTTT
d_gene: -; v_gene: TRBV6-1; j_gene: TRBJ1-6; abundance: -; CDR3aa: CASSEGEGEVSPLHF; CDR3nt: TGTGCCAGCAGTGAGGGGGAGGGGGAAGTCTCACCCCTCCACTTT
d_gene: TRBD2; v_gene: TRBV9; j_gene: TRBJ2-7; abundance: -; CDR3aa: CASSVGLAGETYEQYF; CDR3nt: TGTGCCAGCAGCGTAGGACTAGCGGGGGAAACCTACGAGCAGTACTTC
d_gene: TRBD1; v_gene: TRBV5-6; j_gene: TRBJ1-5; abundance: -; CDR3aa: CASSFQGAMGNQPQHF; CDR3nt: TGTGCCAGCAGCTTCCAGGGGGCCATGGGCAATCAGCCCCAGCATTTT
d_gene: TRBD1; v_gene: TRBV18; j_gene: TRBJ2-2; abundance: once; CDR3aa: CASSPDRAGGELFF; CDR3nt: TGTGCCAGCTCTCCGGACAGGGCAGGCGGGGAGCTGTTTTTT
d_gene: -; v_gene: TRBV7-9; j_gene: TRBJ1-6; abundance: -; CDR3aa: CASSPSEANNSPLHF; CDR3nt: TGTGCCAGCAGCCCTTCGGAGGCAAATAATTCACCCCTCCACTTT
d_gene: -; v_gene: TRBV5-4; j_gene: TRBJ2-5; abundance: -; CDR3aa: CASSVRVGETQYF; CDR3nt: TGTGCCAGCAGCGTCAGGGTCGGGGAGACCCAGTACTTC
d_gene: TRBD1; v_gene: TRBV6-6; j_gene: TRBJ2-5; abundance: once; CDR3aa: CASSNAATGGAETQYF; CDR3nt: TGTGCCAGCAGTAACGCGGCGACAGGGGGCGCGGAGACCCAGTACTTC